This TCR beta chain was found in a study of CD8 T cells in Susac syndrome. In the study overall: Patients with Susac syndrome, at blood draw, were therapy-naive, on corticosteroids, or on intravenous immunoglobulin alone.

Study observations and caveats: The greatest CD8+ clonal expansion in Susac occurred in TEMRA cells and in active patients.

Turning to this clonotype: Its antigen remains unknown.

Reverse transcription of about 0.5 to 1 ug RNA used random hexamers. Each CDR3 protein gets one entry after TCRdb re-called the immunoSEQ multiplex PCR reads with MiXCR. The sample contains fewer than 85,000 distinct CDR3 sequences, around 94% of which appear only once. Trimming removed 5 bases at V and 3 bases at J, with 11 bases between. Germline-derived CDR1 and CDR2 are SGHTA and FQGNSA. The CDR3 length is 13 residues. This chain joins TRBV7-2 and TRBJ2-7; D assignment may be TRBD1 or TRBD2 (5 bases each). The source material was CD8+ T cells from PBMCs. This clonotype was obtained from a human donor with Susac syndrome. CDR3 protein: CASSLGRYYEQYF. CDR3 in DNA: TGTGCCAGCAGCCTGGGACGGTACTACGAGCAGTACTTC.